The source of this T cell receptor (beta chain) is a study of control samples from healthy donors and cancer patients. The protocol was immunoSEQ multiplex PCR, while the TCRdb copy is restricted to in-frame clones and leaves out a portion. The data hold approximately 72,000 clones, with 70% to 90% observed a single time. The germline gives CDR1 SGHKS, CDR2 YYEKEE (reference sequence). The CDR3 has 16 amino acids. V gave up 3 bases and J gave up 2 bases; unmatched junction bases: 9. The chain has TRBV5-5 and TRBJ2-3, with TRBD2 matching 7 bases. The material sequenced was blood. This TCR was recovered from a man aged 50-60 years in good health. The CDR3 sequence is CASSSTAGDDTDTQYF. In DNA, the CDR3 is TGTGCCAGCAGCTCCACGGCGGGGGATGACACAGATACGCAGTATTTT.